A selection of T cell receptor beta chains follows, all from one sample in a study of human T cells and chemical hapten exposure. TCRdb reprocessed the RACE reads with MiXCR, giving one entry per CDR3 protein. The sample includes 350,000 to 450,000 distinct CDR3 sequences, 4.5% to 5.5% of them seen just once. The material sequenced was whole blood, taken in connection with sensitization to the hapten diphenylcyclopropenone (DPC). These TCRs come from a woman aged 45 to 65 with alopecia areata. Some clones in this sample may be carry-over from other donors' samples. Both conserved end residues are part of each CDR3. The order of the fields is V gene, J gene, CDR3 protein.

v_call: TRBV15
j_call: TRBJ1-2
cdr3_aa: CATSNPAGTGSLGYTF

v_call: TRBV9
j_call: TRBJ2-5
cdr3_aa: CASSESSGRAGEIQYF

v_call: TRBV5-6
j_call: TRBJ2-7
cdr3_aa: CASSLGPGIYEQYF

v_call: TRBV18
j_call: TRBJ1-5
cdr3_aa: CASSPQGGNQPQHF

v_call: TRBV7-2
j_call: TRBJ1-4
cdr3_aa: CASSRPTGAANEKLFF

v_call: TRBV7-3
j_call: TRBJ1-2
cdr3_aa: CASSSTPTGDGYTF

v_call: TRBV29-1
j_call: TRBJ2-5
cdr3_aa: CSVRTSGEGETQYF

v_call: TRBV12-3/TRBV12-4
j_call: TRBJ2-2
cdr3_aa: CASSPADRINTGELFF

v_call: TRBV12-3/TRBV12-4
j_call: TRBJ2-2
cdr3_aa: CASNPRGGTGELFF

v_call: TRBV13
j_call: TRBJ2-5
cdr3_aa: CASSSNLAEETQYF

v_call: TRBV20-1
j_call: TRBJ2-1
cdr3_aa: CSATTGAHNEQFF

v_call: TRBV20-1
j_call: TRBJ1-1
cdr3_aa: CSAKRGSTEAFF

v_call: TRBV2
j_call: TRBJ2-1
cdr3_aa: CASSEYNEQFF

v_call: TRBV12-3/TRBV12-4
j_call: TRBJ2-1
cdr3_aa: CASSTGNDEQFF

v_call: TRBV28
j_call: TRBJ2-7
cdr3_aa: CASSPRPGGYNEQYF

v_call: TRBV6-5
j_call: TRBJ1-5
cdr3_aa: CASSLTRDSNQPQHF

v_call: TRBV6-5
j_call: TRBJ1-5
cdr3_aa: CASSYGGNQPQHF

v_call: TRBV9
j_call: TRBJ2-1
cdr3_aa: CASSVNSYNEQFF

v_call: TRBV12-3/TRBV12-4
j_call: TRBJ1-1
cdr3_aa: CASSLGGRLKTEAFF

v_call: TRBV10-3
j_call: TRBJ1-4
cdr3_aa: CAISGTSNEKLFF

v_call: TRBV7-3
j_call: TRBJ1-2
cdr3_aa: CASSSVGQGVDGYTF

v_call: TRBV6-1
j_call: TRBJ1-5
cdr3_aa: CASSALQGIGNQPQHF

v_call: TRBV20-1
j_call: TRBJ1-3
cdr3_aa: CSARTRETGNTIYF

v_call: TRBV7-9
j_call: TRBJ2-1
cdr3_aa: CASSPKGPEQFF

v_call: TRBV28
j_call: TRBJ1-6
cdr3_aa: CASSLGNSPLHF